One and the same sample provided the 31 T cell receptor beta chains below, sequenced in a study of T cell responses to AZD1222 COVID-19 vaccine. Sequencing used immunoSEQ multiplex PCR; TCRdb keeps in-frame clones, though not all of them. Among approximately 180,000 clones listed, 92% were seen once. Specimen: peripheral blood, collected on day 0 of AZD1222 vaccination. Receptor source: an adult in good health.

This clone was counted between two and nine times. The chain combines TRBV28 with TRBJ1-1; D is ambiguous. Germline CDR1 is MDHEN and CDR2 is SYDVKM. The CDR3 sequence is 14 residues long. V was shortened by 3 bases and J by 6 bases, with 14 bases between the two germline ends. The CDR3 nucleotides read TGTGCCAGCAGTTTCAGGTCCAAGGGCGCTGAAGCTTTCTTT. This translates into CASSFRSKGAEAFF.

Here the CDR3 DNA reads TGTGCCAGTAGATCGGGACTAGCGGGAGGTCCGCAGTATTTT. It encodes CASRSGLAGGPQYF. The J gene is TRBJ2-3, the V gene TRBV19; 15 positions agree with TRBD2. Unmatched junction bases numbered 5, after V lost 6 bases and J lost 10 bases. The CDR3 is 14 residues long. Per the germline V gene, CDR1 is LNHDA and CDR2 is SQIVND (reference sequence).

This chain links TRBV12-3 or TRBV12-4 with TRBJ1-4, with 7 positions matching TRBD1. V shed 6 bases and J 3 bases; nucleotides not matched to a gene: 1. The CDR3 contains 13 residues. The CDR3 spells CASSGTANEKLFF. The CDR3 DNA reads as TGTGCCAGCAGCGGGACAGCTAATGAAAAACTGTTTTTT.

The gene calls are TRBV7-2 and TRBJ2-5; perhaps D is TRBD1 or TRBD2 (6 bases each). This CDR3 comprises 15 residues. Trimming shortened V by 5 bases and J by 2 bases, and 15 bases separated the two germline ends. Germline V lookup: CDR1 SGHTA, CDR2 FQGNSA. This CDR3 reads CASSRNSGAQETQYF. For the CDR3, the DNA is TGTGCCAGCAGCCGGAATTCGGGGGCGCAAGAGACCCAGTACTTC.

The chain couples TRBV7-9 to TRBJ2-1, with D possibly matching TRBD2 (6 bases). This CDR3 is 16 amino acids long. Germline-derived CDR1 and CDR2 are SEHNR and FQNEAQ (reference sequence). V was trimmed by 4 bases and J by 6 bases, leaving 19 bases between them. Here the CDR3 DNA reads TGTGCCAGCAGCTCGGGGCTAGGGCGGGGAGGCAATGAGCAGTTCTTC. Translating it yields CASSSGLGRGGNEQFF.

The rearrangement uses TRBV27 and TRBJ2-7, with 8 bases fitting TRBD2. V lost 9 bases, J lost 2 bases, and 3 bases stayed unmatched. Germline CDR1 reads MNHEY; CDR2 reads SMNVEV (reference sequence). The CDR3 extends over 12 amino acids. The CDR3 loop is CASSGDTYEQYF. The CDR3 bases are TGTGCCAGTAGCGGGGATACCTACGAGCAGTACTTC.

In its sample, this clone was seen once. The CDR3 reads CASSLYIAYGYTF. The CDR3 DNA reads TGTGCCAGCAGTCTCTACATAGCCTATGGCTACACCTTC. This chain uses TRBV12-3 or TRBV12-4 with TRBJ1-2; D not certain. The V end lost 5 bases, the J end lost 4 bases, and 11 bases lay between the germline ends. The CDR3 contains 13 residues.

The chain employs TRBV6-4 and TRBJ1-1; D is unclear. This CDR3 region has 13 residues. Germline CDR1 is MRHNA and CDR2 is SNTAGT. V was pared by 4 bases and J by 1 base, with 7 bases between. The chain's CDR3 is CASSAGSNTEAFF. In nucleotides, the CDR3 is TGTGCCAGCAGTGCGGGATCGAACACTGAAGCTTTCTTT.

The rearrangement joins TRBV10-1 to TRBJ1-1, with D maybe TRBD1 (6 bases). Per germline, CDR1 WNHNN and CDR2 SYGVQD (reference sequence). The CDR3 length is 13 residues. V was clipped by 6 bases and J by 5 bases, with 13 bases between them. The CDR3 sequence is CASSRGYGTEAFF. The DNA for the CDR3 is TGCGCCAGCAGCAGGGGTTACGGGACTGAAGCTTTCTTT.

The CDR3 is CASSVASGQDKGQYF. The CDR3 nucleotides are TGTGCCAGCTCGGTAGCCAGTGGACAGGATAAGGGGCAGTACTTC. V usage is TRBV18 and J usage is TRBJ2-7; the match to TRBD1 covers 7 bases. The CDR3 length is 15 residues. Looked up from germline, CDR1 is KGHSH and CDR2 is LQKENI. V lost 6 bases to trimming and J lost 9 bases; unmatched junction nucleotides: 17.

The V gene is TRBV18, the J gene TRBJ2-1; D not certain. This CDR3 is built from 12 residues. Trimming cost V 6 bases and J 11 bases, with 14 bases left between them. In germline, CDR1 is KGHSH, CDR2 LQKENI. The CDR3 sequence: CASSPRERQQFF. CDR3 sequence (DNA): TGTGCCAGCTCCCCCCGCGAGCGCCAGCAGTTCTTC.

This clone occurred once. CDR3 bases: TGTGCCAGCAGTTTCCTTTGGGGAAGGGTCCAAGAGACCCAGTACTTC. Translation gives CASSFLWGRVQETQYF. The chain links TRBV28 to TRBJ2-5, with unresolved D. V lost 3 bases, J lost 1 base, and 15 bases lay in between. CDR3 length: 16 amino acids. The germline gives CDR1 MDHEN, CDR2 SYDVKM.

V is TRBV7-3 and J is TRBJ1-1; no clear D. V shed 0 bases and J shed 5 bases, with 7 bases lying between them. This CDR3 region has 13 residues. The germline V gene encodes CDR1 SGHTA and CDR2 FQGTGA. The CDR3 sequence: CASSLTPRTEAFF. The CDR3 region has the DNA TGTGCCAGCAGCTTAACGCCCCGGACTGAAGCTTTCTTT.

V usage is TRBV7-6 and J usage is TRBJ2-5; D remains unclear. CDR3 size: 13 residues. CDR1 is SGHVS, CDR2 FNYEAQ, per germline. Trimming left V 1 base short and J 3 bases short, with 6 bases between. The CDR3 DNA reads as TGTGCCAGCAGCTTAGGACCGGAAGAGACCCAGTACTTC. This gives the protein CASSLGPEETQYF.

The chain links TRBV6-4 to TRBJ2-1; a weak D match, TRBD2 (6 bases). CDR3 length equals 13 residues. Trimming pared 2 bases from V and 8 bases from J, leaving 10 bases between. Germline CDR1 MRHNA, CDR2 SNTAGT. The CDR3: CASSDGTPHEQFF. The CDR3 coding sequence is TGTGCCAGCAGTGACGGGACTCCCCATGAGCAGTTCTTC.

This chain joins TRBV9 and TRBJ2-1; D may correspond to TRBD1 or TRBD2 (6 bases each). V gave up 0 bases and J gave up 1 base, with 20 bases separating them. In germline, CDR1 is SGDLS, CDR2 YYNGEE. This CDR3 is built from 19 residues. The CDR3: CASSVDPTRGARSYNEQFF. DNA of the CDR3: TGTGCCAGCAGCGTAGATCCTACGAGGGGGGCTAGGTCCTACAATGAGCAGTTCTTC.

The chain links TRBV28 to TRBJ1-2; a possible D gene is TRBD1 (6 bases). Trimming removed 3 bases at V and 4 bases at J, with 21 bases between. Germline V gives CDR1 MDHEN, CDR2 SYDVKM. The CDR3 has 17 residues. The CDR3 spells CASSLGGAGSVGYGYTF. The CDR3 DNA sequence: TGTGCCAGCAGTTTGGGGGGGGCAGGGAGTGTCGGCTATGGCTACACCTTC.

This clone was observed a handful of times. The V call is TRBV6-5, the J call TRBJ1-2, with a possible D match to TRBD1 (6 bases). Germline CDR1 and CDR2: MNHEY and SVGAGI. The length of the CDR3 is 14 residues. Between the trimmed V and J ends, which lost 2 bases and 2 bases, there was a span of 9 bases. CDR3 sequence (DNA): TGTGCCAGCAGTTACCTGGACAGAAACTATGGCTACACCTTC. It yields the protein CASSYLDRNYGYTF.

The chain couples TRBV6-5 to TRBJ1-1, with D perhaps TRBD1 (6 bases). CDR3 length: 16 residues. With 2 bases removed from V and 2 bases from J, the gap between germline ends came to 15 bases. Germline CDR1 MNHEY, CDR2 SVGAGI. Here the CDR3 reads CASSYPGGAANTEAFF. The CDR3 nucleotides are TGTGCCAGCAGTTACCCCGGGGGGGCGGCTAACACTGAAGCTTTCTTT.

The chain recombines TRBV4-1 with TRBJ1-5, with 7 bases matching TRBD1. V trimming: 5 bases; J trimming: 2 bases; junction bases outside the gene matches: 3. This CDR3 region has 14 residues. Looked up from germline, CDR1 is MGHRA and CDR2 is YSYEKL. For the CDR3, the DNA is TGCGCCAGCAGCTTTGACAGGGGCAATCAGCCCCAGCATTTT. This translates into CASSFDRGNQPQHF.

The J gene is TRBJ2-3, the V gene TRBV27, with TRBD2 matching 7 bases. This CDR3 region has 14 residues. The ends lost 11 bases at V and 3 bases at J; junction bases unmatched: 11. Germline loops: CDR1 MNHEY, CDR2 SMNVEV (reference sequence). The CDR3 spells CASRGEVGTDTQYF. The CDR3, as DNA: TGTGCCTCACGGGGGGAAGTCGGGACAGATACGCAGTATTTT.

This clone was found once. The V call is TRBV11-2, the J call TRBJ1-1, with a tentative D call TRBD1 (5 bases). The CDR3 spans 13 residues. V was shortened by 2 bases and J by 1 base, with 5 bases between the two germline ends. Germline CDR1 reads SGHAT; CDR2 reads FQNNGV. This CDR3 is CASSLRGNTEAFF. The CDR3 bases are TGTGCCAGCAGCTTAAGGGGGAACACTGAAGCTTTCTTT.

The chain recombines TRBV7-9 with TRBJ2-7; D may be TRBD2 (5 bases). V lost 3 bases and J lost 7, with 10 bases in between. Germline V gene lookup returns CDR1 SEHNR and CDR2 FQNEAQ (reference sequence). This CDR3 has 12 amino acids. The CDR3 DNA follows: TGTGCCAGCAGCTTGGACTGGGGTGAGCAGTACTTC. Translated: CASSLDWGEQYF.

This sequence joins TRBV5-4 and TRBJ1-6, with 7 bases aligning to TRBD1. With V trimmed by 4 bases and J by 5 bases, 6 bases remained unmatched. The V gene's germline CDR1 is SGHNT and CDR2 YYREEE (reference sequence). The CDR3 extends over 15 amino acids. This CDR3 reads CASSLQGSDNSPLHF. In DNA, the CDR3 is TGTGCCAGCAGCCTACAGGGGTCGGATAATTCACCCCTCCACTTT.

The chain is built from TRBV5-1 and TRBJ1-5; TRBD1 is a possible D gene (6 bases). CDR1 SGHRS and CDR2 YFSETQ come from the germline V gene. The CDR3 spans 19 residues. V gave up 2 bases and J gave up 4 bases, with 25 bases separating them. For the CDR3, the DNA is TGCGCCAGCAGCTTCGTATACGGGACACACTACTCGAGTAATCAGCCCCAGCATTTT. Amino acids: CASSFVYGTHYSSNQPQHF.

The CDR3 sequence is CASLQGLGYTF. The CDR3 coding sequence is TGTGCCAGCCTACAGGGGCTTGGCTACACCTTC. V usage is TRBV28 and J usage is TRBJ1-2; 7 bases match TRBD1. The V and J ends lost 8 bases and 7 bases, in that order; junction bases with no gene match: 4. The CDR3 has 11 residues. The germline gives CDR1 MDHEN, CDR2 SYDVKM.

The CDR3 coding sequence is TGTGCCAGCAGTTCACGCGGACGGCTCTCTGGCTACACCTTC. It encodes CASSSRGRLSGYTF. The chain recombines TRBV6-5 with TRBJ1-2, with D uncertain. The CDR3 runs to 14 residues. The V gene lost 4 bases and the J gene lost 7 bases, with 16 bases spanning the gap. CDR1 and CDR2 from the germline V gene are MNHEY and SVGAGI.

This clone has only one observation. This chain uses TRBV5-6 with TRBJ2-7; D might be TRBD2 (5 bases). CDR1 is SGHDT and CDR2 is YYEEEE in the germline V gene. V lost 4 bases, J lost 3 bases, and 20 bases lay in between. CDR3 size: 16 residues. The CDR3 DNA reads as TGTGCCAGCAGCCCTGCCGGAACGAGAGCGGTCTACGAGCAGTACGTC. Protein product: CASSPAGTRAVYEQYV.

This sequence joins TRBV24-1 and TRBJ2-1; unclear D gene. This CDR3 has 12 amino acids. Germline assignment: CDR1 KGHDR and CDR2 SFDVKD. V was cut by 3 bases and J by 6 bases, with 5 bases left in between. Here the CDR3 DNA reads TGTGCCACCAGTGATCGCCCCAATGAGCAGTTCTTC. Translated: CATSDRPNEQFF.

This clone has just one count. The chain uses TRBV10-1 and TRBJ2-3, with 9 positions matching TRBD2. The junction had 5 bases not matched to a gene; V was cut back by 6 bases and J by 4 bases. Per the germline V gene, CDR1 is WNHNN and CDR2 is SYGVQD (reference sequence). The CDR3 is 14 amino acids. CDR3 DNA: TGCGCCAGCAGCAGGACTAGCGTTTCAGATACGCAGTATTTT. Protein: CASSRTSVSDTQYF.

The chain is built from TRBV10-3 and TRBJ1-2; 9 bases are shared with TRBD1. The trim removed 4 bases at V and 6 bases at J, leaving 6 bases unmatched. The CDR3 covers 14 residues. Germline CDR1 reads ENHRY; CDR2 reads SYGVKD. In nucleotides, the CDR3 is TGTGCCATCAGTGCTCGACAGGGGGATGATGGCTACACCTTC. Protein: CAISARQGDDGYTF.